The 7 T cell receptor beta chains below come from one sample, sequenced in a study of OX40 agonist ivuxolimab in advanced cancers. The data were produced by immunoSEQ multiplex PCR, yet TCRdb's version contains in-frame clones alone and is incomplete. This sample has tens of thousands of clones, with around 85% found just once. The sample consisted of CD4+ or CD8+ T cells sorted from blood, taken in a trial of the OX40 agonist ivuxolimab. These receptors were collected from an adult with an advanced solid tumor such as melanoma, head and neck, liver or kidney cancer.

The V gene is TRBV27, the J gene TRBJ2-7; D perhaps matches TRBD1 (5 bases). Trimming removed 0 bases from V and 6 bases from J, with 15 bases in between. Germline values: CDR1 MNHEY, CDR2 SMNVEV (reference sequence). The CDR3 extends over 15 amino acids. The CDR3 spells CASSLSNGATGEQYF. The CDR3 DNA reads TGTGCCAGCAGTTTATCGAATGGGGCGACGGGCGAGCAGTACTTC.

V gene TRBV7-9 combines with J gene TRBJ2-1; D unclear. Per the germline V gene, CDR1 is SEHNR and CDR2 is FQNEAQ (reference sequence). This CDR3 has 15 residues. Between the trimmed V and J ends, which lost 5 bases and 7 bases, there was a span of 18 bases. CDR3 DNA sequence: TGTGCCAGCAGCCCGACTTTAGACTCACATAATGAGCAGTTCTTC. Protein: CASSPTLDSHNEQFF.

This clone was seen a handful of times. The V and J genes are TRBV5-1 and TRBJ2-7; D remains unclear. Germline loops: CDR1 SGHRS, CDR2 YFSETQ. The V end lost 0 bases, the J end lost 5 bases, and 9 bases lay between the germline ends. This CDR3 is built from 13 residues. The CDR3 DNA reads as TGCGCCAGCAGCTTGGTTTCGGTCGACGAGCAGTACTTC. It specifies CASSLVSVDEQYF.

The chain recombines TRBV28 with TRBJ2-7, with D maybe TRBD1 (6 bases). There are 14 residues in the CDR3. The germline CDR1 and CDR2 sequences are MDHEN and SYDVKM. Trimming removed 2 bases at V and 5 bases at J, with 13 bases between. As DNA, the CDR3 is TGTGCCAGCAGTTTAACGTTGCAGGGGCACGAGCAGTACTTC. Encoded protein: CASSLTLQGHEQYF.

This chain uses TRBV28 with TRBJ1-4; 9 bases map to TRBD1. Trimming at V came to 4 bases and at J to 8 bases, leaving 14 bases not matched to a gene. Germline assignment: CDR1 MDHEN and CDR2 SYDVKM. CDR3 length equals 17 residues. As DNA, the CDR3 is TGTGCCAGCAGTTCCCCGGGACAGGGCTTTCGGAGGGAAAAACTGTTTTTT. The encoded protein is CASSSPGQGFRREKLFF.

This clone showed up just once. V usage is TRBV19 and J usage is TRBJ1-1; D is perhaps TRBD1 (5 bases). CDR3 size: 14 residues. The germline gives CDR1 LNHDA, CDR2 SQIVND (reference sequence). V lost 6 bases and J 8 bases, leaving 19 bases between the germline ends. The CDR3 protein is CASSSPGRTLEAFF. CDR3 nucleotide sequence: TGTGCCAGTAGCTCCCCCGGACGGACATTGGAAGCTTTCTTT.

The chain couples TRBV7-9 to TRBJ2-7; TRBD1 might be the D (6 bases). CDR1 and CDR2 (germline): SEHNR, FQNEAQ (reference sequence). This CDR3 has 18 residues. Trimming left V 3 bases short and J 8 bases short, with 29 bases between. The CDR3 is CASSFNPNRDTLLLQQYF. In DNA form, the CDR3 reads TGTGCCAGCAGCTTTAACCCCAACCGGGACACTCTCCTACTGCAGCAGTACTTC. The variable domain in full, completed from reference TRBV7-9 and TRBJ2-7, reads DTGVSQNPRHKITKRGQNVTFRCDPISEHNRLYWYRQTLGQGPEFLTYFQNEAQLEKSRLLSDRFSAERPKGSFSTLEIQRTEQGDSAMYLCASSFNPNRDTLLLQQYFGPGTRLTVT.